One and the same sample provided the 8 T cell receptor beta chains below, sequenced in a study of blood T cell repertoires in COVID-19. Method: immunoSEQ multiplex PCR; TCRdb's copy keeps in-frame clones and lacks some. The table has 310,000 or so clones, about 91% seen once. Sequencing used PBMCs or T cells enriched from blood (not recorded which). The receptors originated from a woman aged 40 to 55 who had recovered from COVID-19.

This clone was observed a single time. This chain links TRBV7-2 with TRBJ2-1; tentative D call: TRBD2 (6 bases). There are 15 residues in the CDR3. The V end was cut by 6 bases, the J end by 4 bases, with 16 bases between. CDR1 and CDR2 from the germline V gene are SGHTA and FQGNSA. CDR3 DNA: TGTGCCAGCAGACTAGGGACTCCGGGATACAATGAGCAGTTCTTC. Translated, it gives CASRLGTPGYNEQFF.

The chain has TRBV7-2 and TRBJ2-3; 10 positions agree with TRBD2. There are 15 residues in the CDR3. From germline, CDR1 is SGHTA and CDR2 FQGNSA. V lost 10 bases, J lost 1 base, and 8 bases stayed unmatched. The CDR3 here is CAKSGGARGTDTQYF. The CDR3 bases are TGTGCCAAGAGCGGGGGGGCCAGGGGCACAGATACGCAGTATTTT. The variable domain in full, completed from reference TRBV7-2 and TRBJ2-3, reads GAGVSQSPSNKVTEKGKDVELRCDPISGHTALYWYRQSLGQGLEFLIYFQGNSAPDKSGLPSDRFSAERTGGSVSTLTIQRTQQEDSAVYLCAKSGGARGTDTQYFGPGTRLTVL.

The CDR3 region has the DNA TGCGCCAGCAGCCAAGGCAGGATTAACTACGAGCAGTACTTC. Encoded protein: CASSQGRINYEQYF. This rearrangement joins TRBV4-1 to TRBJ2-7, with D unresolved. Germline CDR1 and CDR2: MGHRA and YSYEKL. This CDR3 is 14 amino acids long. Trimming left V 1 base short and J 3 bases short, with 10 bases between.

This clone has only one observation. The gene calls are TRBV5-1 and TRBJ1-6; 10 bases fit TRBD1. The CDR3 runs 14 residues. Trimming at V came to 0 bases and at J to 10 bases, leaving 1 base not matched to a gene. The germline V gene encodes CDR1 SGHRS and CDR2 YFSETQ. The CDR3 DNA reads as TGCGCCAGCAGCTTGGTGGACAGGGGGTCACCCCTCCACTTT. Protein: CASSLVDRGSPLHF.

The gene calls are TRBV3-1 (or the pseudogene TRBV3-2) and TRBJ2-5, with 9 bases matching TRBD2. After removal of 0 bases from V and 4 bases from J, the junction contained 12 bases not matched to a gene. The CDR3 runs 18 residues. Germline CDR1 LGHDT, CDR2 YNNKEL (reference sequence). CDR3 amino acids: CASSQEFSGGTKGETQYF. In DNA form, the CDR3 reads TGTGCCAGCAGCCAAGAATTTAGCGGGGGTACAAAAGGAGAGACCCAGTACTTC.

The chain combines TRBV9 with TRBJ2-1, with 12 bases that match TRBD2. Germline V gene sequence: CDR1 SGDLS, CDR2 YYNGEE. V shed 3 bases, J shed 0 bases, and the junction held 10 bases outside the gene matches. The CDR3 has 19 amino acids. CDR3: CASSDPGLAGLSSYNEQFF. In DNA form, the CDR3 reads TGTGCCAGCAGCGACCCGGGACTAGCGGGCCTGAGCTCCTACAATGAGCAGTTCTTC.

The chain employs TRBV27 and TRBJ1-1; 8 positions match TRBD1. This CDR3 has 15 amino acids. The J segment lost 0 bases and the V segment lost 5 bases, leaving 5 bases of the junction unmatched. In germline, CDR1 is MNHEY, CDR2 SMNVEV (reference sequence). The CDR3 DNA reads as TGTGCCAGCAGTCCACGACAGGGGATGAACACTGAAGCTTTCTTT. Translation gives CASSPRQGMNTEAFF.

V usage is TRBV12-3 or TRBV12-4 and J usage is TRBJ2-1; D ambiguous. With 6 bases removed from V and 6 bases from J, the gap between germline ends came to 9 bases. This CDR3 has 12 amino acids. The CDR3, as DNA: TGTGCCAGCAGCCGCGGTGGCAATGAGCAGTTCTTC. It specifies CASSRGGNEQFF.